The 27 T cell receptor beta chains listed next were all sequenced from one sample in a study of T cells in Graves' hyperthyroidism and ophthalmopathy. TCR beta CDR3 regions were amplified from RNA. The HTBI set primed first-round TCR CDR3 RT-PCR. TCRdb redid the calling of the multiplex PCR reads with MiXCR, one entry per CDR3 protein. The profile shows about 620,000 distinct CDR3 sequences, 15% to 20% of them singletons. Sequenced material: blood. These receptors came from a woman in her 30s with Graves' hyperthyroidism.

The rearrangement uses TRBV6-1 and TRBJ2-1; D remains ambiguous. Trimming removed 8 bases from V and 10 bases from J, with 12 bases in between. CDR3 size: 11 residues. From germline, CDR1 is MNHNS and CDR2 SASEGT. The CDR3 loop is CASHSRAEQFF. The DNA of the CDR3 is TGTGCCAGCCATTCCCGGGCAGAGCAGTTCTTC.

This clonotype showed up just once. A much larger clone lies a single base off, so this may be a read error. The rearrangement joins TRBV12-3 or TRBV12-4 to TRBJ2-5, with 7 bases aligning to TRBD1. The CDR3 length is 17 residues. With 5 bases clipped from V and 1 base from J, the junction kept 13 bases outside the gene matches. This CDR3 is CASSEIRDRRFQETQYF. The CDR3 DNA reads TGTGCCAGCAGTGAAATAAGGGACAGAAGGTTCCAAGAGACCCAGTACTTC.

This clonotype was found a few times. This chain connects TRBV29-1 to TRBJ2-3; TRBD1 is a possible D gene (6 bases). Germline lookup yields CDR1 SQVTM and CDR2 ANQGSEA. V gave up 4 bases and J gave up 5 bases, with 13 bases separating them. The CDR3 spans 13 residues. CDR3 sequence: CSVVPTGRDTQYF. CDR3 bases: TGCAGCGTTGTCCCGACAGGTAGAGATACGCAGTATTTT.

This chain links TRBV4-3 with TRBJ2-1; perhaps TRBD1 as D (6 bases). The length of the CDR3 is 14 residues. Germline V lookup: CDR1 LGHNA, CDR2 YSLEER. V lost 0 bases to trimming and J lost 7 bases, with 10 bases between them. The CDR3 reads CASSQDWQGNEQFF. In DNA, the CDR3 is TGCGCCAGCAGCCAAGATTGGCAGGGGAATGAGCAGTTCTTC.

This clonotype came up many times. The V gene is TRBV7-9, the J gene TRBJ2-3; TRBD1 matches at 7 bases. Per the germline V gene, CDR1 is SEHNR and CDR2 is FQNEAQ (reference sequence). This CDR3 region has 13 residues. Trimming took 7 bases from V and 5 from J; bases not matched to a gene: 6. CDR3 nucleotides: TGTGCCAGCATTGAGGGGACAGTAGATACGCAGTATTTT. This codes for CASIEGTVDTQYF.

This clonotype occurred a few times. The chain has TRBV10-2 and TRBJ2-7; 7 bases fit TRBD1. CDR1 is WSHSY and CDR2 is SAAADI in the germline V gene. There are 14 residues in the CDR3. The J segment lost 3 bases and the V segment lost 0 bases, leaving 2 bases of the junction unmatched. The CDR3 bases are TGCGCCAGCAGTGAGTCAGGGGGCGTCTACGAGCAGTACTTC. It specifies CASSESGGVYEQYF.

The sample holds many counts of this clonotype. The CDR3 DNA is TGTGCCAGCAGTTTATCTCTACGGAGTTCCGAAGCTTTCTTT. It codes for CASSLSLRSSEAFF. This chain joins TRBV28 and TRBJ1-1; D is undetermined. The CDR3 runs 14 residues. V lost 1 base to trimming and J lost 8 bases, with 14 bases between them. Germline V CDR1 and CDR2: MDHEN, SYDVKM.

The chain joins TRBV20-1 to TRBJ1-3; D unresolved. Trimming left V 4 bases short and J 0 bases short, with 13 bases between. Germline loops: CDR1 DFQATT, CDR2 SNEGSKA (reference sequence). The CDR3 covers 15 residues. Here the CDR3 DNA reads TGCAGTGCTATACCTGACCGTCTCTCTGGAAACACCATATATTTT. Protein sequence: CSAIPDRLSGNTIYF.

V usage is TRBV20-1 and J usage is TRBJ1-4; D is unclear. V was clipped by 1 base and J by 5 bases, with 14 bases between them. The CDR3 has 15 residues. Germline values: CDR1 DFQATT, CDR2 SNEGSKA (reference sequence). CDR3 in DNA: TGCAGTGCTAGAGGACAACTCCGAAACAATGAAAAACTGTTTTTT. This codes for CSARGQLRNNEKLFF.

On this clonotype itself: One base away lies a much larger clone, so this may be a sequencing read error. The gene calls are TRBV12-3 or TRBV12-4 and TRBJ1-1; 10 bases agree with TRBD1. The CDR3 sequence is 16 residues long. The CDR3 DNA is TGTGCCAGCAGCCTCCGGACAGGGGGAGTGAACACTGAAGCTTCCTTT. Translating it yields CASSLRTGGVNTEASF.

This clonotype was detected a few times. V and J are TRBV28 and TRBJ2-5; tentatively, D is TRBD1 (6 bases). This CDR3 spans 13 amino acids. V was trimmed by 5 bases and J by 6 bases, leaving 13 bases between them. The V gene's germline CDR1 is MDHEN and CDR2 SYDVKM. CDR3 region: CASSPQGWQTQYF. CDR3 coding DNA: TGTGCCAGCAGTCCACAGGGCTGGCAGACCCAGTACTTC.

This clonotype has ten or more counts. This sequence joins TRBV28 and TRBJ2-5, with D possibly matching TRBD2 (5 bases). This CDR3 region has 14 residues. Germline values: CDR1 MDHEN, CDR2 SYDVKM. Trimming cost V 3 bases and J 4 bases, with 12 bases left between them. The CDR3 protein is CASSFMRTGETQYF. The CDR3 region has the DNA TGTGCCAGCAGTTTTATGAGGACTGGAGAGACCCAGTACTTC. Complete variable domain (other parts from reference TRBV28 and TRBJ2-5): DVKVTQSSRYLVKRTGEKVFLECVQDMDHENMFWYRQDPGLGLRLIYFSYDVKMKEKGDIPEGYSVSREKKERFSLILESASTNQTSMYLCASSFMRTGETQYFGPGTRLLVL.

Concerning this clonotype itself: Just one base apart from a much larger clone, this may be a read error. The chain employs TRBV20-1 and TRBJ1-1; D may be TRBD1 (5 bases). Germline-derived CDR1 and CDR2 are DFQATT and SNEGSKA (reference sequence). The CDR3 is 12 amino acids. The CDR3 spells CSAPWGGTEALF. The CDR3 region has the DNA TGCAGTGCGCCGTGGGGGGGAACTGAAGCTCTCTTT.

This sequence joins TRBV10-3 and TRBJ1-2, with 7 bases aligning to TRBD1. Losses at the gene ends were 3 bases for V and 2 bases for J; bases not matched to a gene: 3. In germline, CDR1 is ENHRY, CDR2 SYGVKD. The CDR3 has 14 residues. The CDR3: CAISDQGVNYGYTF. The CDR3 region has the DNA TGTGCCATCAGTGACCAGGGGGTGAACTATGGCTACACCTTC.

The chain is built from TRBV5-5 and TRBJ1-3, with D possibly being TRBD1 (6 bases). With 5 bases removed from V and 0 bases from J, the gap between germline ends came to 15 bases. In germline, CDR1 is SGHKS, CDR2 YYEKEE (reference sequence). CDR3 length equals 16 residues. CDR3 bases: TGTGCCAGCAGATCTACAGGGATTATCTCTGGAAACACCATATATTTT. It translates to CASRSTGIISGNTIYF.

This clonotype has only a few counts. The rearrangement links TRBV12-3 or TRBV12-4 to TRBJ1-5; 11 nucleotides align to TRBD1. The junction had 2 bases not matched to a gene; V was cut back by 4 bases and J by 0 bases. The CDR3 totals 16 residues. CDR3 sequence: CASSSGTGGSNQPQHF. The CDR3 DNA reads as TGTGCCAGCAGTTCCGGGACAGGGGGTAGCAATCAGCCCCAGCATTTT.

This clonotype occurred many times. J is TRBJ2-7 and V is TRBV28; 11 positions match TRBD2. V shed 2 bases and J 1 base; nucleotides not matched to a gene: 10. Germline lookup yields CDR1 MDHEN and CDR2 SYDVKM. This CDR3 comprises 18 residues. CDR3 sequence: CASSLGTSGFRRSYEQYF. The CDR3 region has the DNA TGTGCCAGCAGTTTAGGGACTAGCGGATTTCGGAGGTCCTACGAGCAGTACTTC. Based on the CDR3 plus reference TRBV28 and TRBJ2-7, the full variable domain is DVKVTQSSRYLVKRTGEKVFLECVQDMDHENMFWYRQDPGLGLRLIYFSYDVKMKEKGDIPEGYSVSREKKERFSLILESASTNQTSMYLCASSLGTSGFRRSYEQYFGPGTRLTVT.

V and J are TRBV29-1 and TRBJ1-1; D may be TRBD1 (5 bases). This CDR3 is built from 13 residues. The germline V gene has CDR1 SQVTM and CDR2 ANQGSEA. V was pared by 4 bases and J by 2 bases, with 11 bases between. CDR3 protein: CSVAFGGNTEAFF. In DNA, the CDR3 is TGCAGCGTTGCTTTTGGGGGAAACACTGAAGCTTTCTTT.

This chain links TRBV11-2 with TRBJ2-2; D may be TRBD2 (5 bases). This CDR3 is 14 amino acids long. The germline V and J ends were trimmed by 5 bases and 5 bases, with 12 bases remaining between them. CDR1 SGHAT and CDR2 FQNNGV come from the germline V gene. The CDR3 DNA sequence: TGTGCCAGCAGCGTCATCCGGGGAACCGGGGAGCTGTTTTTT. Translation: CASSVIRGTGELFF.

This rearrangement joins TRBV29-1 to TRBJ2-3, with TRBD2 matching 9 bases. The CDR3 sequence is 14 residues long. V shed 7 bases, J shed 2 bases, and the junction held 7 bases outside the gene matches. Germline loops: CDR1 SQVTM, CDR2 ANQGSEA. For the CDR3, the DNA is TGCAGCGCCCGACTAGCGGTAGACACAGATACGCAGTATTTT. Encoded protein: CSARLAVDTDTQYF.

The sample holds many counts of this clonotype. This sequence joins TRBV30 and TRBJ2-3, with D possibly TRBD1 on 5 matching bases. CDR1 is GTSNPN and CDR2 is SVGIG in the germline V gene (reference sequence). CDR3 length: 12 residues. Trimming removed 4 bases from V and 3 bases from J, with 8 bases in between. Here the CDR3 DNA reads TGTGCCTGGAATCCAGGGACAGATACGCAGTATTTT. Its protein is CAWNPGTDTQYF.

This clonotype has a handful of counts. This chain connects TRBV20-1 to TRBJ2-2; D is unresolved. Looked up from germline, CDR1 is DFQATT and CDR2 is SNEGSKA (reference sequence). This CDR3 has 13 amino acids. V shed 3 bases and J shed 3 bases, with 8 bases lying between them. The CDR3 nucleotides read TGCAGTGCTAGGGACCGATACACCGGGGAGCTGTTTTTT. It translates to CSARDRYTGELFF.

This clonotype has a count of ten or more. The chain joins TRBV29-1 to TRBJ2-3, with 7 bases matching TRBD1. Germline V lookup: CDR1 SQVTM, CDR2 ANQGSEA. The CDR3 has 11 amino acids. Germline trimming cut 6 bases from V and 9 bases from J; bases unmatched to any gene: 6. CDR3 nucleotide sequence: TGCAGCGTCGTAACAGGGGACACGCAGTATTTT. This translates into CSVVTGDTQYF.

The rearrangement joins TRBV29-1 to TRBJ2-7, with D perhaps given as TRBD1 or TRBD2 (5 bases each). CDR3 length: 14 amino acids. The V gene's germline CDR1 is SQVTM and CDR2 ANQGSEA. The germline V and J ends were trimmed by 4 bases and 4 bases, with 17 bases remaining between them. The CDR3 sequence: CSVVGGDNRYEQYF. The CDR3 region has the DNA TGCAGCGTTGTTGGGGGAGATAACCGGTACGAGCAGTACTTC.

Ten or more counts support this clonotype. The chain uses TRBV11-2 and TRBJ2-3; D remains unclear. The V gene's germline CDR1 is SGHAT and CDR2 FQNNGV. The CDR3 has 12 amino acids. V lost 4 bases and J lost 9, with 11 bases in between. The CDR3 nucleotides are TGTGCCAGCAGCTCTGCCACCCTAACGCAGTATTTT. It specifies CASSSATLTQYF.

This clonotype has ten or more counts. The chain links TRBV12-3 or TRBV12-4 to TRBJ2-5; no firm D call. This CDR3 contains 12 residues. Trimming stripped 2 bases from V and 5 bases from J, with 6 bases between. The CDR3 protein is CASSLTVETQYF. CDR3 coding DNA: TGTGCCAGCAGTTTAACGGTGGAGACCCAGTACTTC.

This clonotype was picked up many times. The J gene is TRBJ2-5, the V gene TRBV6-1; 10 bases map to TRBD2. Germline trimming cut 2 bases from V and 3 bases from J; bases unmatched to any gene: 3. CDR3 length: 15 residues. Germline CDR1 is MNHNS and CDR2 is SASEGT. CDR3 sequence reads: CASSESLAGEETQYF. CDR3 nucleotides: TGTGCCAGCAGTGAATCCCTAGCGGGAGAAGAGACCCAGTACTTC.